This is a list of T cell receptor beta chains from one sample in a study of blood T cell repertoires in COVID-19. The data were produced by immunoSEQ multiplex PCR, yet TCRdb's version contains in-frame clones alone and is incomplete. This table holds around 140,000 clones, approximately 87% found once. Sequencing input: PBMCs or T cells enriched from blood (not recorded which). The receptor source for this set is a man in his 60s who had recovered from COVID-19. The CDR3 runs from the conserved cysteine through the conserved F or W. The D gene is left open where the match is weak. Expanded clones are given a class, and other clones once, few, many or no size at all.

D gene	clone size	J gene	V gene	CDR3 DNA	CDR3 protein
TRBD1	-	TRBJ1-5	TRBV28	TGTGCCAGCAGTTTATACGGGACAGGGGAGGATCAGCCCCAGCATTTT	CASSLYGTGEDQPQHF
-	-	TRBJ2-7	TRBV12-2	TGTGCAAGTTGTGGTTCGGGGGGACGGTACGAGCAGTACTTC	CASCGSGGRYEQYF
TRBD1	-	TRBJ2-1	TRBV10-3	TGTGCCATCAGTGATGGACAGGGAACCTACAATGAGCAGTTCTTC	CAISDGQGTYNEQFF
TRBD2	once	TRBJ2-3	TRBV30	TGTGCCTGGAGGATAGGAGCGGGAGGGAATACGCAGTATTTT	CAWRIGAGGNTQYF
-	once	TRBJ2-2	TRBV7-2	TGTGCCAGCAGCTTAGGGCGGGTAACCGGGGAGCTGTTTTTT	CASSLGRVTGELFF
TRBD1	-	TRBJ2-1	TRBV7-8	TGTGCCAGCAGCATGCCCGGACAGGGACACAATGAGCAGTTCTTC	CASSMPGQGHNEQFF
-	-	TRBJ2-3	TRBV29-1	TGCAGCGTCCGTAGAAAACAGGGCACAGATACGCAGTATTTT	CSVRRKQGTDTQYF
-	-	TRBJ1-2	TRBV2	TGTGCCAGCAGTGAAGCCCCCCGGGGAGGCTACACCTTC	CASSEAPRGGYTF
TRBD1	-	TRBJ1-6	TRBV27	TGTGCCAGCAAATCTAGTAGTGGGACAGTAATTCAAGCCCTCCACTTT	CASKSSSGTVIQALHF
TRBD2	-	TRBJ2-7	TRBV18	TGTGCCAGCTCACCACCGTTCGGCCTAGCGGGAGCCAGCTACGAGCAGTACTTC	CASSPPFGLAGASYEQYF
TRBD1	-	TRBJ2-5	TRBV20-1	TGCAGTGCTAGTACAGGGGGCATGATCCAAGAGACCCAGTACTTC	CSASTGGMIQETQYF
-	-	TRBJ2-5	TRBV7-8	TGTGCCAGCAGCTTAGTTACAGAACAAGAGACCCAGTACTTC	CASSLVTEQETQYF
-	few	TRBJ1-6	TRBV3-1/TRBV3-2	TGTGCCAGCAGCCAAATAAGAGGGAATTCACCCCTCCACTTT	CASSQIRGNSPLHF
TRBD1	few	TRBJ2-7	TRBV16	TGTGCCAGCAGCGTAGGGACAGCCGAGCAGTACTTC	CASSVGTAEQYF
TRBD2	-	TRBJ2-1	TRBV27	TGTGCCGGCTTAGCGGGAGTGGGGAATGAGCAGTTCTTC	CAGLAGVGNEQFF
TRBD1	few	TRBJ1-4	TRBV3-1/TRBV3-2	TGTGCCAGCAGCCAAAAGTACCCAGGGGGCCCAACTAATGAAAAACTGTTTTTT	CASSQKYPGGPTNEKLFF
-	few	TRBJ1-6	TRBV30	TGTGCCTGGAGTGTCTCCGGGAGCTCCTATAATTCACCCCTCCACTTT	CAWSVSGSSYNSPLHF
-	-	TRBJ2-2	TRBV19	TGTGCCAGTAGGACCCGCGGGTTAGACACCGGGGAGCTGTTTTTT	CASRTRGLDTGELFF
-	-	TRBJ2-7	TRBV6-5	TGTGCCAGCAGTCAGGAACGGTTAGGCTCGTACGAGCAGTACTTC	CASSQERLGSYEQYF
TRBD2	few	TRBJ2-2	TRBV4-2	TGTGCCAGCAGCCAGCCTCCGGGACTAGCGCCACAGGGTAACACCGGGGAGCTGTTTTTT	CASSQPPGLAPQGNTGELFF
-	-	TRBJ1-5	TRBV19	TGTGCCAGTAGTCGAGGGAGCCAGCCCCAGCATTTT	CASSRGSQPQHF
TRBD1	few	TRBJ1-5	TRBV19	TGTGCCAGTATGACAGGGGATAGCAATCAGCCCCAGCATTTT	CASMTGDSNQPQHF
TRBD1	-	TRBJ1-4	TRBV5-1	TGCGCCAGCTCGTCCGGGGACAGTAATGAAAAACTGTTTTTT	CASSSGDSNEKLFF
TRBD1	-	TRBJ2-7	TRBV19	TGTGCCAGTAGCCTGGACAGGATCCACGAGCAGTACTTC	CASSLDRIHEQYF
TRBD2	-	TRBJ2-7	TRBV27	TGTGCCAGCAGTAGCGGGACTAGCGGGCTCTACGAGCAGTACTTC	CASSSGTSGLYEQYF
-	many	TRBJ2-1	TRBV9	TGTGCCAGCAGCGTAGATCACAGGTCCTACAATGAGCAGTTCTTC	CASSVDHRSYNEQFF
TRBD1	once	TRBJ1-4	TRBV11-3	TGTGCCAGCAGCTTAGAAGGACAGGGAGGGAGAAAACTGTTTTTT	CASSLEGQGGRKLFF
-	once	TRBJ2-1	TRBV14	TGTGCCAGCAGTTGGTCGGGGTACAATGAGCAGTTCTTC	CASSWSGYNEQFF
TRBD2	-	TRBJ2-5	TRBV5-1	TGCGCCAGCAGCTCCTCGCCGGGGACTAGCGGAGATGGGAGAAAAGAGACCCAGTACTTC	CASSSSPGTSGDGRKETQYF
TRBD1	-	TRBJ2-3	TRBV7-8	TGTGCCAGCAGCCCTTCCGGACAGGGGCCAGATACGCAGTATTTT	CASSPSGQGPDTQYF
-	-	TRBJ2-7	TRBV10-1	TGCGCCAGCAGTGAGGGACCGGGACACTACGAGCAGTACTTC	CASSEGPGHYEQYF
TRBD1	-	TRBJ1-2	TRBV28	TGTGCCAGCAGCCCGGACAGGGTCCTTAATGGCTACACCTTC	CASSPDRVLNGYTF
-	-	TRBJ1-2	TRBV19	TGTGCCAGTAGTCCCTCAATCGGTTCTAACTATGGCTACACCTTC	CASSPSIGSNYGYTF
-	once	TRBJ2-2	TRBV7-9	TGTGCCAGCAGCTTATCCTACGGGGAGCTGTTTTTT	CASSLSYGELFF
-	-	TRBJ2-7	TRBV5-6	TGTGCCAGCAGCTGGGGGGAGCGTCGCGAGCAGTACTTC	CASSWGERREQYF